This T cell receptor (beta chain) emerged from a study of blood T cells in healthy people across ages (dated by TCRdb to about 2015). As for the study more broadly: In model experiments, template switching captured about one uniquely barcoded TCR beta cDNA molecule for every two T cells. The study measured age-related changes in TCR beta repertoire diversity using deep sequencing normalized with unique cDNA molecular identifiers. To avoid experimental bias, donors of different ages were spread randomly across the sequencing lanes. Four age groups were formed from the donors: young (average 16 years), middle-aged (approximately 39), aged (62) and long-lived (more than 75). For two donors (one aged 18 to 30 and one aged 80 or older), the study analyzed two additional independent replicas of 1 million unique cDNA reads from the same blood draw. Study-wide findings and limitations: As age increased, observed TCR beta diversity per million T cells dropped in a roughly linear way, and a significant reduction was already evident by age 40. Estimates of total diversity based on one million sequenced T cells were considered lower bounds and underestimates. Bulk unsorted PBMC profiling prevented conclusive comparison of naive and antigen-experienced compartments. Because the CMV infection status of the donors was unknown, age-related changes in expanded clonotypes may potentially have been confounded. Compared with the aged group, the long-lived group had more naive CD4+ T cells, fewer expanded clones and increased TCR diversity, suggesting age selection. The percentage of naive T cells measured by flow cytometry correlated strongly with observed TCR beta diversity.

This clonotype turned up a few times. Its specific antigen is unknown. It has no much larger one-base neighbor in the sample; base qualities were not kept. Receptors were amplified or captured by 5' RACE. TCRdb lists the instrument as Illumina HiSeq 2500. A second roughly 6 to 12 cycle PCR used a sample-barcoded 5' primer and a J-beta primer mix. A template-switch 5' adaptor carrying 12 random nucleotides introduced a unique molecular identifier onto each TCR beta cDNA molecule. Each sample yielded at least 2.5 million CDR3-containing paired-end reads. First-strand cDNA was synthesized from all RNA with the Mint cDNA synthesis kit, primed by a TRBC-specific oligonucleotide. After uracil-DNA glycosylase treatment, a first 18-cycle PCR used universal primers M1SS and BC2_uni_R on all cDNA. From the authors' description of their analysis: Normalization of each sample was performed by random selection of 1 million high-quality reads, each carrying a distinct molecular identifier. Instead of being binned into consensus sequences, reads that shared molecular identifiers were thrown out. MiTCR, run with a Q25 quality threshold and the strictest error-elimination algorithm, handled CDR3 identification, clonotype clustering and error correction. A nonparametric unseen species model with Euler transformation was used to estimate a lower bound on total TCR beta diversity. Through fastp at Q25 and MiXCR, TCRdb rebuilt clones from the public reads, retaining in-frame beta chains. CDR3 protein sequences are deduplicated, and each keeps its most common genes and DNA. What appears here as the V and J calls and clone size reflects TCRdb's work, not the paper's. The sample has around 670,000 distinct CDR3 sequences on record, about 30% of them singletons. The ten largest clones represent more than 15% of the sample.

Systemically healthy Caucasian individuals from Russia, 39 in total and aged roughly 6 to 90 years, were included as donors. Roughly 9.5 milliliters of peripheral blood were drawn from each donor into EDTA-treated Vacutainer tubes. Ficoll-Paque density-gradient centrifugation was used to isolate PBMCs, with at least 6.5 million obtained per sample. Total RNA was extracted from PBMCs with Trizol reagent, with at least 6 micrograms obtained per sample. Naive CD45RAhigh/CD27high T cell percentages were measured by flow cytometry on a PBMC aliquot from every donor. V is pruned by 2 bases and J by 1 base, leaving 2 bases of the junction without a gene match. The CDR3, cysteine through phenylalanine, is 16 amino acids long. The read is trimmed to its CDR3 DNA, 48 bases read in frame from base 1. Based on the germline V gene, the CDR1 and CDR2 sequences are KGHDR and SFDVKD.

Sequenced sample: blood. Recombination connected TRBV24-1 to TRBJ2-1, with TRBD2 matching 9 junction bases. This receptor was obtained from an elderly woman in good health. This receptor has the CDR3 CATSDSLAGSYNEQFF. The bases read TGTGCCACCAGTGATTCTCTAGCGGGATCCTACAATGAGCAGTTCTTC.